Listed below are T cell receptor beta chains from one sample, sequenced in a study of blood T cell dynamics during melanoma immunotherapy. Some clones are missing from TCRdb's copy, which holds only in-frame ones; the method was immunoSEQ multiplex PCR. The data show more than 15,000 clones, with 70% to 90% seen just once and 6% to 9% held by the top ten. The specimen comprised blood, sampled from a patient treated with checkpoint blockade. These receptors all stem from a human donor with melanoma. The CDR3 runs from the conserved cysteine through the conserved F or W. A D gene is named only where the DNA matches it firmly. Size is omitted from some rows. Given values are once, few, many or a class for expanded clones.

V gene,D gene,J gene,clone size,CDR3 DNA,CDR3 protein
TRBV6-6,.,TRBJ2-7,.,TGTGCCAGCAGTTTGGGAGTAGACGAGCAGTACTTC,CASSLGVDEQYF
TRBV10-3,TRBD1,TRBJ1-2,once,TGTGCCATCCGAATAAGGGACAGGGATGACTACACCTTC,CAIRIRDRDDYTF
TRBV7-9,.,TRBJ2-2,once,TGTGCCAGCAGAGCGGCGGGACGGGACACCGGGGAGCTGTTTTTT,CASRAAGRDTGELFF
TRBV18,.,TRBJ2-7,.,TGTGCCAGCTCCCAATGGAAGGACGGATACGAGCAGTACTTC,CASSQWKDGYEQYF
TRBV19,TRBD2,TRBJ2-1,.,TGTGCCAGTAGTAAGGTAGCGGGACCCTACAATGAGCAGTTCTTC,CASSKVAGPYNEQFF
TRBV28,TRBD1,TRBJ1-3,.,TGTGCCAGCAGTTTAATAGGGGGCCCTGGAAACACCATATATTTT,CASSLIGGPGNTIYF
TRBV27,TRBD2,TRBJ2-1,.,TGTGCCAGCAGTTTCTCGGGACTAGCGGTGTACAATGAGCAGTTCTTC,CASSFSGLAVYNEQFF
TRBV13,TRBD2,TRBJ2-3,once,TGTGCCAGCAGCTTAGGTCGGTCTAGCGGGAGGAGCACAGATACGCAGTATTTT,CASSLGRSSGRSTDTQYF
TRBV28,TRBD1,TRBJ1-2,.,TGTGCCAGCAGTTTTCAGATTACGATGGGGACAGGGACGGGTGGCTACACCTTC,CASSFQITMGTGTGGYTF
TRBV11-2,.,TRBJ2-3,.,TGTGCCAGCAGCTTAGACCCCGGAATTGGCACAGATACGCAGTATTTT,CASSLDPGIGTDTQYF
TRBV20-1,TRBD1,TRBJ1-2,.,TGCAGTGCTTCCGGGACAGGCTTCTACACCTTC,CSASGTGFYTF
TRBV5-6,.,TRBJ1-5,.,TGTGCCAGCAGCTTGGGAAGCAATCAGCCCCAGCATTTT,CASSLGSNQPQHF
TRBV6-4,TRBD1,TRBJ2-1,.,TGTGCCAGCAGTGACGGGACAGGGGGCAATGAGCAGTTCTTC,CASSDGTGGNEQFF
TRBV19,TRBD1,TRBJ1-2,.,TGTGCCAGTAGGGACAGGGGGCACTATGGCTACACCTTC,CASRDRGHYGYTF
TRBV7-2,TRBD1,TRBJ2-1,.,TGTGCCAGCAGCCCTGGGACAGGGGGCAATGAGCAGTTCTTC,CASSPGTGGNEQFF
TRBV5-1,TRBD1,TRBJ2-7,.,TGCGCCAGCAGCTTGGGCGTGGCCCAGGGGGTCTCCTACGAGCAGTACTTC,CASSLGVAQGVSYEQYF
TRBV27,.,TRBJ1-5,.,TGTGCCAGCATTGATGAACCGGGACCGAGAAATCAGCCCCAGCATTTT,CASIDEPGPRNQPQHF
TRBV4-3,TRBD1,TRBJ2-7,.,TGCGCCAGCAGCCAAAAACAGGGGGCGGACTACGAGCAGTACTTC,CASSQKQGADYEQYF
TRBV15,TRBD2,TRBJ2-1,.,TGTGCCACCAGCCATACTAGCGGGAGACTCAATGAGCAGTTCTTC,CATSHTSGRLNEQFF
TRBV7-2,.,TRBJ2-4,.,TGTGCCAGCAGCTTACGACATCTAGCCAAAAACATTCAGTACTTC,CASSLRHLAKNIQYF
TRBV30,.,TRBJ1-2,.,TGTGCCTGGAGACGCGGCGGCTCTTTTAACTATGGCTACACCTTC,CAWRRGGSFNYGYTF
TRBV28,.,TRBJ1-1,.,TGTGCCAGCAGCGCGGTTATCACTGAAGCTTTCTTT,CASSAVITEAFF
TRBV6-1,.,TRBJ2-7,.,TGTGCCAGCAGTGAATCCCCCGGACGGATCTACGAGCAGTACTTC,CASSESPGRIYEQYF
TRBV27,.,TRBJ1-1,.,TGTGCCAGCAGTAAATATCCAAACCTAAACACTGAAGCTTTCTTT,CASSKYPNLNTEAFF
TRBV29-1,TRBD1,TRBJ2-3,.,TGCAGCGTCGAAGAAGCGGGGACAGGGACAGATACGCAGTATTTT,CSVEEAGTGTDTQYF
TRBV29-1,.,TRBJ2-7,once,TGCAGCGTGGAGGGACAGAAATACGAGCAGTACTTC,CSVEGQKYEQYF
TRBV30,TRBD1,TRBJ1-1,.,TGTGCCTGGAGTAAGCAGGGGGGGATGAACACTGAAGCTTTCTTT,CAWSKQGGMNTEAFF
TRBV28,.,TRBJ2-4,.,TGTGCCAGCAGTTCCCCGACACCGTTAGCCAAAAACATTCAGTACTTC,CASSSPTPLAKNIQYF
TRBV6-1,.,TRBJ2-2,few,TGTGCCAGCAGTGACTTCGGGGAGCTGTTTTTT,CASSDFGELFF
TRBV7-3,.,TRBJ2-3,.,TGTGCCAGCAGCCCTAACGGGCTAGCGGATACGCAGTATTTT,CASSPNGLADTQYF
TRBV18,.,TRBJ2-7,few,TGTGCCATCCCCTTGGAGCAGTACTTC,CAIPLEQYF
TRBV5-1,.,TRBJ2-5,once,TGCGCCAGCAGCTTCGAGGGGCCTCGCCAAGAGACCCAGTACTTC,CASSFEGPRQETQYF
TRBV11-1,TRBD2,TRBJ2-5,.,TGTGCCAGCAGCCATAGGACTAGCGGGAGGGACAAGCAGTACTTC,CASSHRTSGRDKQYF
TRBV7-2,TRBD2,TRBJ2-5,.,TGTGCCAGCAGCTGGGCGGGAGAGGTAGAGACCCAGTACTTC,CASSWAGEVETQYF
TRBV19,.,TRBJ2-6,once,TGTGCCAGTAGTATGCGACAGTCTGGGGCCAACGTCCTGACTTTC,CASSMRQSGANVLTF
TRBV20-1,.,TRBJ2-7,.,TGCAGTGCTACGGCGGGGTGGGAGCAGTACTTC,CSATAGWEQYF
TRBV30,TRBD2,TRBJ2-2,.,TGTGCCTGGGGACGCACGGGTCTAGCGGGGGAGAACACCGGGGAGCTGTTTTTT,CAWGRTGLAGENTGELFF
TRBV19,.,TRBJ2-1,.,TGTGCCAGTATTGCGAATACAGGTTTATCCTACAATGAGCAGTTCTTC,CASIANTGLSYNEQFF
TRBV5-4,.,TRBJ2-5,once,TGTGCCAGCAGCTTGCGTCAGGAGGCCGAGACCCAGTACTTC,CASSLRQEAETQYF
TRBV27,.,TRBJ2-5,.,TGTGCCAGCAGTCCCCTGACAGAAGAGACCCAGTACTTC,CASSPLTEETQYF
TRBV4-1,.,TRBJ2-1,.,TGCGCCAGCAGCCAATACGTGGGGGGCTCCTACAATGAGCAGTTCTTC,CASSQYVGGSYNEQFF
TRBV12-5,TRBD1,TRBJ2-2,.,TGTGCTAGTGGTTTGCAGGGACAGCCCTTTTCGAGTAGCACCGGGGAGCTGTTTTTT,CASGLQGQPFSSSTGELFF